The present T cell receptor beta chain was sequenced within a study of cytomegalovirus exposure and HLA in healthy donors. Study-wide findings and caveats: Segments of the TCR beta V type were, in most cases, productive about 90% or about 30% of the time in an earlier analysis. Generally TCR sequences proved uncommon, though certain public TCRs appeared in numerous donors.

Healthy bone marrow donors made up the donor group. In the PCR, 60 Vbeta and 13 Jbeta primers were used. This table comes from immunoSEQ multiplex PCR, and its TCRdb copy is limited to in-frame clones, with some not included. In the table there are about 130,000 clones, over 15% of which are singletons. J lost 0 bases, V lost 5 bases, and 7 bases had no gene match. The CDR3 covers 15 residues. The germline CDR1 and CDR2 sequences are GTSNPN and SVGIG (reference sequence). As to this clone: Antigen: not known.

The sequence was obtained from a female donor in good health and CMV-seropositive. Material: PBMCs. The chain couples TRBV30 to TRBJ1-3, with 7 bases fitting TRBD1. DNA for the CDR3: TGTGCCTGGCGGGACAGCTACTTCTCTGGAAACACCATATATTTT. Residues: CAWRDSYFSGNTIYF.